This T cell receptor beta chain stems from a study of T cell changes during pregnancy in multiple sclerosis. J lost 6 bases, V lost 0 bases, and 9 bases had no gene match. Germline V CDR1 and CDR2: LGHNA, YSLEER. The CDR3 spans 18 residues. Libraries were prepared by immunoSEQ multiplex PCR; TCRdb keeps only in-frame clonotypes and omits some of them. The sample holds about 93,000 clones; around 90% are singletons and the top ten take 0.85% to 0.95%. V gene TRBV4-3 combines with J gene TRBJ2-1; 12 bases fit TRBD1. Sequenced material: peripheral blood, taken before pregnancy. This TCR was recovered from a female donor with multiple sclerosis, enrolled in a pregnancy study. CDR3 coding DNA: TGCGCCAGCAGCCAAGAAGTTCCGGGACAGGGGGCACGCAATGAGCAGTTCTTC. Protein: CASSQEVPGQGARNEQFF.